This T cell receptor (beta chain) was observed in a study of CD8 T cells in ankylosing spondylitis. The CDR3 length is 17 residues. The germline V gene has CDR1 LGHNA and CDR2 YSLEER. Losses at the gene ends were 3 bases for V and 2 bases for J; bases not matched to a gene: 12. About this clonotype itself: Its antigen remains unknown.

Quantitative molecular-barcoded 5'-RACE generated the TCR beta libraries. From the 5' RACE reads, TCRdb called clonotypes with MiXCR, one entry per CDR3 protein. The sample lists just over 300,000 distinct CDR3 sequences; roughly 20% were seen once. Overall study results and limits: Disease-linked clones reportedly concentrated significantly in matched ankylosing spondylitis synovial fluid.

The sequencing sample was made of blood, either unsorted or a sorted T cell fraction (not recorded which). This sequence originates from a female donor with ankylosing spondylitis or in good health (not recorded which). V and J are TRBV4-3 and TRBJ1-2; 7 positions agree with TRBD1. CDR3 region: CASSQGIRQGENYGYTF. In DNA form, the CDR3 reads TGCGCCAGCAGCCAGGGGATTAGACAGGGTGAGAACTATGGCTACACCTTC.